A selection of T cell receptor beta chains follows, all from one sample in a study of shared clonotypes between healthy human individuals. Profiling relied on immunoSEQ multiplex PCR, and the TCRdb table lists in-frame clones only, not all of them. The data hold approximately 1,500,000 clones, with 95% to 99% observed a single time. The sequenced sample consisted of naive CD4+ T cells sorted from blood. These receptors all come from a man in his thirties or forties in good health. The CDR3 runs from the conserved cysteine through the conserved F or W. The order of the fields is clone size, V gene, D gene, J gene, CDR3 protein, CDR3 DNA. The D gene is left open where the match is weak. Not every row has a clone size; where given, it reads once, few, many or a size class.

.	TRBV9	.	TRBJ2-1	CASSVLGEVPNEQFF	TGTGCCAGCAGCGTGTTGGGGGAGGTTCCCAATGAGCAGTTCTTC
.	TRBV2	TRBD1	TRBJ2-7	CASSLTGTGRTYEQYF	TGTGCCAGCAGTTTAACCGGGACAGGGAGGACTTACGAGCAGTACTTC
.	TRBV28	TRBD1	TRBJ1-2	CASSTPTGPNYGYTF	TGTGCCAGCAGTACCCCGACAGGGCCCAACTATGGCTACACCTTC
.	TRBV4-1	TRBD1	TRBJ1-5	CASSQETGTGTRNQPQHF	TGCGCCAGCAGCCAAGAAACCGGGACAGGGACTCGGAATCAGCCCCAGCATTTT
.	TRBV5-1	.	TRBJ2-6	CASSLGAGAGANVLTF	TGCGCCAGCAGCTTGGGGGCAGGGGCTGGGGCCAACGTCCTGACTTTC
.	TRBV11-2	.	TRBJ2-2	CASSRTITNTGELFF	TGTGCCAGCAGCAGGACTATCACAAACACCGGGGAGCTGTTTTTT
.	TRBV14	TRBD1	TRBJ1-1	CASSPWTGKNTEAFF	TGTGCCAGCAGCCCATGGACAGGAAAGAACACTGAAGCTTTCTTT
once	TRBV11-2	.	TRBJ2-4	CASSLTQGGNIQYF	TGTGCCAGCAGCTTAACGCAGGGTGGAAACATTCAGTACTTC
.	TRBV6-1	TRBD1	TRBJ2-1	CASSERQGSYNEQFF	TGTGCCAGCAGTGAAAGACAGGGGTCTTACAATGAGCAGTTCTTC
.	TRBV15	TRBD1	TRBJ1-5	CATSRTPGQGNWPQHF	TGTGCCACCAGCAGAACCCCCGGACAGGGTAATTGGCCCCAGCATTTT
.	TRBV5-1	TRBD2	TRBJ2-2	CASSLIPRTSGSFTGELFF	TGCGCCAGCAGCCTAATACCCCGGACTAGCGGGAGTTTCACCGGGGAGCTGTTTTTT
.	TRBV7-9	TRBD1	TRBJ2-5	CASSLLGSDRPRETQYF	TGTGCCAGCAGCTTATTGGGCTCGGACAGGCCAAGGGAGACCCAGTACTTC
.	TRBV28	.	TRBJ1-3	CASSYGGSGNTIYF	TGTGCCAGCAGTTACGGAGGCTCTGGAAACACCATATATTTT
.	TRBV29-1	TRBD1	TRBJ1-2	CSVALGQGATGYTF	TGCAGCGTAGCCCTGGGACAGGGGGCGACTGGCTACACCTTC
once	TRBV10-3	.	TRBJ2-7	CAISPDGTYEQYF	TGTGCCATCAGCCCGGACGGTACCTACGAGCAGTACTTC
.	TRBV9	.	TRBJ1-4	CASSSTATNEKLFF	TGTGCCAGCAGCAGCACAGCAACTAATGAAAAACTGTTTTTT
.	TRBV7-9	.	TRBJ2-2	CASSGHGAGTGELFF	TGTGCCAGCAGCGGGCATGGCGCGGGCACCGGGGAGCTGTTTTTT
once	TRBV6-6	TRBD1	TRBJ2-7	CATSRGQSYEQYF	TGTGCCACCTCTAGGGGGCAGTCCTACGAGCAGTACTTC
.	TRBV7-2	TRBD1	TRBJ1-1	CASSLGRGPRNTEAFF	TGTGCCAGCAGCTTAGGCAGGGGGCCGAGGAACACTGAAGCTTTCTTT
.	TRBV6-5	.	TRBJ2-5	CASSYSRLSGETQYF	TGTGCCAGCAGTTACTCAAGGCTCAGCGGGGAGACCCAGTACTTC
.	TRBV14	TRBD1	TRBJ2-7	CASSTLTGLYEQYF	TGTGCCAGCAGCACCTTGACAGGGCTGTACGAGCAGTACTTC
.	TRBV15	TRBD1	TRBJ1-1	CATSRGDREYKAFF	TGTGCCACCAGCAGGGGGGACAGGGAGTACAAAGCTTTCTTT
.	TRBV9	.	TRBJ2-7	CASSVDPISYEQYF	TGTGCCAGCAGCGTAGACCCGATCTCCTACGAGCAGTACTTC
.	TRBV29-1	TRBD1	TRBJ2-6	CSVLEGQGASGANVLTF	TGCAGCGTCTTAGAGGGACAGGGGGCGAGTGGGGCCAACGTCCTGACTTTC
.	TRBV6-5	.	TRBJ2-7	CASSLTQGEQYF	TGTGCCAGCAGCTTGACCCAGGGCGAGCAGTACTTC
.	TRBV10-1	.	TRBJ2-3	CASSESRFDTQYF	TGCGCCAGCAGTGAGTCTCGGTTCGATACGCAGTATTTT
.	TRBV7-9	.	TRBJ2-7	CASSPGDSPQRRYEQYF	TGTGCCAGCAGCCCTGGGGACTCCCCACAACGCCGGTACGAGCAGTACTTC
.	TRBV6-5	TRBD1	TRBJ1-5	CASRMTGGRAQPQHF	TGTGCCAGCAGAATGACAGGGGGCAGGGCTCAGCCCCAGCATTTT
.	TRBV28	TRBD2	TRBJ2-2	CASRRAGEGTGELFF	TGTGCCAGCAGGCGAGCGGGAGAAGGAACCGGGGAGCTGTTTTTT
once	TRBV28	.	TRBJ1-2	CASSFTQLTGSANYGYTF	TGTGCCAGCAGTTTCACTCAGCTGACAGGTTCGGCCAACTATGGCTACACCTTC
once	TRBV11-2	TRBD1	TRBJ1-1	CASRISYRGRTEAFF	TGTGCCAGCAGAATCTCCTACAGGGGGCGCACTGAAGCTTTCTTT
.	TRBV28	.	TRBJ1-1	CASEGGGAPNTEAFF	TGTGCCAGTGAGGGAGGGGGGGCCCCGAACACTGAAGCTTTCTTT
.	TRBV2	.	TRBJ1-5	CASRGVGGGDQPQHF	TGTGCCAGCAGAGGAGTAGGAGGGGGAGATCAGCCCCAGCATTTT
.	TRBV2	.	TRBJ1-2	CASSGGRRGPSDYGYTF	TGTGCCAGCAGTGGGGGTAGGCGAGGGCCGTCCGACTATGGCTACACCTTC
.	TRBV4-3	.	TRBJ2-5	CASSQGQGGAQYF	TGCGCCAGCAGCCAAGGCCAGGGGGGGGCCCAGTACTTC
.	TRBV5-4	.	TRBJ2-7	CASSLETISYEQYF	TGTGCCAGCAGCTTGGAGACTATCTCCTACGAGCAGTACTTC
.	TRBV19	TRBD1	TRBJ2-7	CASSRTGGYEQYF	TGTGCCAGTAGTCGGACAGGGGGCTACGAGCAGTACTTC
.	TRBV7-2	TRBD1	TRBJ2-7	CASSKDRVVAYEQYF	TGTGCCAGCAGCAAGGACAGGGTGGTGGCGTACGAGCAGTACTTC
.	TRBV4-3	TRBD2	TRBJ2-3	CASSQDWTSGGTSTDTQYF	TGCGCCAGCAGCCAAGATTGGACTAGCGGAGGGACTAGCACAGATACGCAGTATTTT
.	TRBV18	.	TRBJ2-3	CASSPSTARTDTQYF	TGTGCCAGCTCACCCTCCACCGCCCGCACAGATACGCAGTATTTT
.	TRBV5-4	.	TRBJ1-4	CASSIKGGDEKLFF	TGTGCCAGCAGCATAAAGGGGGGGGATGAAAAACTGTTTTTT
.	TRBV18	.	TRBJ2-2	CASSPLSTGELFF	TGTGCCAGCTCACCTCTAAGCACCGGGGAGCTGTTTTTT
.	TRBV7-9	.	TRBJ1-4	CASSFRDARGGPSEKLFF	TGTGCCAGCAGCTTTAGGGACGCCAGGGGTGGGCCTAGCGAAAAACTGTTTTTT
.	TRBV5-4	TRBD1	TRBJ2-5	CASSPDRGRQETQYF	TGTGCCAGCAGCCCGGACAGGGGGCGACAAGAGACCCAGTACTTC
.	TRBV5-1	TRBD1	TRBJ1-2	CASSLGQGVGYTF	TGCGCCAGCAGCTTGGGACAGGGGGTTGGCTACACCTTC
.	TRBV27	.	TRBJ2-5	CASSFNQETQYF	TGTGCCAGCAGTTTCAACCAAGAGACCCAGTACTTC
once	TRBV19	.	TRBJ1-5	CASSTVSYNQPQHF	TGTGCCAGTAGTACGGTCAGCTACAATCAGCCCCAGCATTTT
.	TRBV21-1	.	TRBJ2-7	CASSKVGQPGRTNYEQYF	TGTGCCAGCAGCAAAGTTGGTCAGCCGGGACGGACGAACTACGAGCAGTACTTC
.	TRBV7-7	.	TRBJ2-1	CASSSRPGPPNNEQFF	TGTGCTAGCAGCTCACGGCCGGGGCCTCCTAACAATGAGCAGTTCTTC
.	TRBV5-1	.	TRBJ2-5	CASTLETAGETQYF	TGCGCCAGCACCCTGGAGACCGCGGGGGAGACCCAGTACTTC
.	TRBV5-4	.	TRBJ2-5	CASSSGQIVETQYF	TGTGCCAGCAGCTCCGGACAGATTGTGGAGACCCAGTACTTC
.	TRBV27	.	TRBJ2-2	CASSSGNTGLAGELFF	TGTGCCAGCAGTTCCGGTAACACAGGGCTCGCCGGGGAGCTGTTTTTT